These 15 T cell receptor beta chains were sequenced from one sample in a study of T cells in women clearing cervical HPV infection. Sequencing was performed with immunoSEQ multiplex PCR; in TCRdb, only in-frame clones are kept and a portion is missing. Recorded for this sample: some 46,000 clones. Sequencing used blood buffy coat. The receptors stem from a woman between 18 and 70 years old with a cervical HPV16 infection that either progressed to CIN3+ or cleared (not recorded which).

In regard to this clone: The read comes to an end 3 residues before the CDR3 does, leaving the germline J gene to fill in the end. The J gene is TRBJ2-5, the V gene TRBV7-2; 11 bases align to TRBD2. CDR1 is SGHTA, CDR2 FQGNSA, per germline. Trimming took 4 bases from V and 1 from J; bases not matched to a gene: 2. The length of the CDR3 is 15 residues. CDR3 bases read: TGTGCCAGCAGCTCCGGGACTAGCGGCCAAGAGACC. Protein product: CASSSGTSGQET. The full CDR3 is CASSSGTSGQETQYF.

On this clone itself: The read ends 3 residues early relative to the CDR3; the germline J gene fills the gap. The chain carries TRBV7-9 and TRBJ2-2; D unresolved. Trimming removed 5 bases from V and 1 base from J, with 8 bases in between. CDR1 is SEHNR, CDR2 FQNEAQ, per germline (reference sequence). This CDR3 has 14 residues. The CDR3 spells CASSRSGNTGELFF. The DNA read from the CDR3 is TGTGCCAGCAGCCGCTCCGGGAACACCGGGGAG.

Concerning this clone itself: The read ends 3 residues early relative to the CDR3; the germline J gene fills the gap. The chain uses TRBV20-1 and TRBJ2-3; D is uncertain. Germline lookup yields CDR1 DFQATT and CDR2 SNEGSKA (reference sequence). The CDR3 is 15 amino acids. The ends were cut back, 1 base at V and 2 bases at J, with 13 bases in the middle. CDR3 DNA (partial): TGCAGTGCTAGAGCGCTCAGGAAAAACACAGATACG. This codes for CSARALRKNTDT. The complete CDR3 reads CSARALRKNTDTQYF.

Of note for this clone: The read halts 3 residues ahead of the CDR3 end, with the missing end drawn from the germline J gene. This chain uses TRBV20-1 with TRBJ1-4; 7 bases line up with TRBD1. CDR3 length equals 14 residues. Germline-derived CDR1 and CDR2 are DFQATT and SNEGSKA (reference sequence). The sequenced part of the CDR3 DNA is TGCAGTGGGGGACAGAGCTCCTATAATTCACCA. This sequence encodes CSGGQSSYNSP. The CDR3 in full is CSGGQSSYNSPLFF.

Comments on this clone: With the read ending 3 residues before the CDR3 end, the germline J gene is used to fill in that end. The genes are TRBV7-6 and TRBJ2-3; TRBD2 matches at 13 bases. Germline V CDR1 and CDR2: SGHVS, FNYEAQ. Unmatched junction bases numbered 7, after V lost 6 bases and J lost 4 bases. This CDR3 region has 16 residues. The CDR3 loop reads CASSLRLAGGPDTQYF. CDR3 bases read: TGTGCCAGCAGTCTCCGACTAGCGGGAGGCCCAGATACG.

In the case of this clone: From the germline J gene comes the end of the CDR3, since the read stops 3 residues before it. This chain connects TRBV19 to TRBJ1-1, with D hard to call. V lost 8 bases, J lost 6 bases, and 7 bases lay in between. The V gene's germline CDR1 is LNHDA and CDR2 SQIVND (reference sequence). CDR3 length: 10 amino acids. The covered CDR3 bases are TGTGCCAGTCGTGGCCCTGAA. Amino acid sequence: CASRGPE. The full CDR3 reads CASRGPEAFF.

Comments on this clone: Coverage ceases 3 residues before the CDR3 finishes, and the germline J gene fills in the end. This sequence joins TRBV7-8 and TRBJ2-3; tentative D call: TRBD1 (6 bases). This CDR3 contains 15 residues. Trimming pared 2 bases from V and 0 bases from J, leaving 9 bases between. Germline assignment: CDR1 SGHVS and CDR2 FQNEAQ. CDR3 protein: CASSLRGFSTDTQYF. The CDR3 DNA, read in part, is TGTGCCAGCAGCTTAAGGGGGTTTAGCACAGATACG. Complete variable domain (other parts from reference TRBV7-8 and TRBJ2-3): GAGVSQSPRYKVAKRGQDVALRCDPISGHVSLFWYQQALGQGPEFLTYFQNEAQLDKSGLPSDRFFAERPEGSVSTLKIQRTQQEDSAVYLCASSLRGFSTDTQYFGPGTRLTVL.

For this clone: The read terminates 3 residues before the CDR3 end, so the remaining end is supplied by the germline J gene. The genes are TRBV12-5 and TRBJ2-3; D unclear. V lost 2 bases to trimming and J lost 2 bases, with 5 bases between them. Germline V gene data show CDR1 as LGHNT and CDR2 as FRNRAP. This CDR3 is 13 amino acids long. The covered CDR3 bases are TGTGCTAGTGGTTTGCCAATCACAGATACG. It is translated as CASGLPITDT. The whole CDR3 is CASGLPITDTQYF. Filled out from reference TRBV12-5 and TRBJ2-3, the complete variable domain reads DARVTQTPRHKVTEMGQEVTMRCQPILGHNTVFWYRQTMMQGLELLAYFRNRAPLDDSGMPKDRFSAEMPDATLATLKIQPSEPRDSAVYFCASGLPITDTQYFGPGTRLTVL.

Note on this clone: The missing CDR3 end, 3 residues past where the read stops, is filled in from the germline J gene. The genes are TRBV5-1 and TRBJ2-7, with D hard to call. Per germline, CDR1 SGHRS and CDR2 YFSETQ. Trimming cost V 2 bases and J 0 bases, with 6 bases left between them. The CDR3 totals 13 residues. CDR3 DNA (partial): TGCGCCAGCAGCTTATCTAACTCCTACGAG. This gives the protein CASSLSNSYE. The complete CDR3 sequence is CASSLSNSYEQYF.

The sequenced part of the CDR3 DNA is TGCAGCGTTACCGGGACAGGCCTCTACGAG. This encodes CSVTGTGLYE. The full-length CDR3 reads as CSVTGTGLYEQYF. The gene calls are TRBV29-1 and TRBJ2-7, with 8 bases matching TRBD1. Read coverage stops 3 residues before the CDR3 terminus; the germline J gene supplies the remainder. Per germline, CDR1 SQVTM and CDR2 ANQGSEA. This CDR3 spans 13 amino acids. With V trimmed by 5 bases and J by 3 bases, 6 bases remained unmatched.

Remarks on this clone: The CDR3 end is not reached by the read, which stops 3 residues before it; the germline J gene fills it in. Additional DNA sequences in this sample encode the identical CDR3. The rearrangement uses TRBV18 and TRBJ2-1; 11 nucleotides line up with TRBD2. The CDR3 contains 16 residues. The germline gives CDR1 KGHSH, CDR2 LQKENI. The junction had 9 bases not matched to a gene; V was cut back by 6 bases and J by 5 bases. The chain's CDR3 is CASSPPTSGTDNEQFF. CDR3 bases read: TGTGCCAGCTCCCCTCCGACTAGCGGGACCGACAATGAG.

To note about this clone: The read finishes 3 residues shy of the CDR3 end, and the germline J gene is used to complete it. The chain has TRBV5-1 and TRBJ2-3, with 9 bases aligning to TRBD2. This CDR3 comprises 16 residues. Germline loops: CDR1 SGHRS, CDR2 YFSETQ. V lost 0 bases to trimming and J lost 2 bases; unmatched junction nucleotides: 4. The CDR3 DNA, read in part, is TGCGCCAGCAGCTTGGCACTAGCGGGTACCACAGATACG. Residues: CASSLALAGTTDT. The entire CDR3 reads CASSLALAGTTDTQYF.

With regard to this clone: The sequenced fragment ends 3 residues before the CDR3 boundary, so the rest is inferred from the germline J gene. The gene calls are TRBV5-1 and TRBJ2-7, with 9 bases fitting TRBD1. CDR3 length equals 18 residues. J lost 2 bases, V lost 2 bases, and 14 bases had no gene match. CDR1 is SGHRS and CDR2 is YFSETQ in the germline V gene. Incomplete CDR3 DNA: TGCGCCAGCAGCTTTCAGCCGGGACAGGGAAGAGCGGCCTACGAG. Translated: CASSFQPGQGRAAYE. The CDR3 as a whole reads CASSFQPGQGRAAYEQYF.

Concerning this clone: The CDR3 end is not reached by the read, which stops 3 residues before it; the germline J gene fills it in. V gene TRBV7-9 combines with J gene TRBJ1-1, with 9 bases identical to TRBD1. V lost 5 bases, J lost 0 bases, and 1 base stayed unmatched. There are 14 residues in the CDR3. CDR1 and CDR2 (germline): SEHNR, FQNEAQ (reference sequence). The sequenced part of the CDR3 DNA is TGTGCCAGCAGCACAGGGGGCATGAACACTGAA. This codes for CASSTGGMNTE. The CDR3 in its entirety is CASSTGGMNTEAFF.

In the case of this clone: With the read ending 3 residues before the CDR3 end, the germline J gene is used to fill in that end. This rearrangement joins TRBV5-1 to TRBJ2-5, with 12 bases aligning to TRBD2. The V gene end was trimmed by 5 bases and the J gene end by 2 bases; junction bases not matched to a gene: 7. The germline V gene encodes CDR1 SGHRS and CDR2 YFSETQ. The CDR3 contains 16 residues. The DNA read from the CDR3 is TGCGCCAGCAGGACGACTAGCGGGGGCCTTCAAGAGACC. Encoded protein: CASRTTSGGLQET. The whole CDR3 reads CASRTTSGGLQETQYF.